Reported below is one TCR beta chain. The data originate from a study of blood T cell repertoires in COVID-19. In the study overall: There were acute and convalescent COVID-19 samples, and they came from the United States, Italy and Spain. In each case, the material was cDNA or gDNA derived from T cells, B-cell-depleted T cells, or PBMCs.

Original data processing: Amplification of reference gene primers was used by the study to estimate nucleated cell counts. Generated by immunoSEQ multiplex PCR, the TCRdb table keeps only in-frame clones and is missing some. That table furnishes V, J and clone size, whereas the DNA furnished D and trimming. This sample yields some 180,000 clones, of which about 88% are seen a single time; roughly 5.5% belongs to the top ten. The V gene's germline CDR1 is SGHTA and CDR2 FQGNSA. Between the trimmed V and J ends, which lost 5 bases and 0 bases, there was a span of 14 bases. The CDR3 runs 15 residues. Sequenced sample: peripheral blood. J is TRBJ2-7 and V is TRBV7-2; D possibly corresponds to TRBD2 (5 bases). The TCR originated in a man between 35 and 55 years old with active or convalescent COVID-19. The CDR3 DNA reads as TGTGCCAGCAGCCCCGACGGGGTCCTCTCCTACGAGCAGTACTTC. This gives the protein CASSPDGVLSYEQYF.